This TCR beta chain is drawn from a study of cytomegalovirus exposure and HLA in healthy donors. Only in-frame clones appear in the TCRdb table, and some are missing; sequencing was by immunoSEQ multiplex PCR. The sample carries under 250,000 clones, around nine tenths recorded once. Study-wide findings and caveats: The authors listed 164 TCR beta chains as cytomegalovirus-associated. A few CMV-associated chains proved CMV antigen-specific in vitro. Reports credit the classifier with highly specific, highly sensitive diagnosis of cytomegalovirus status.

Regarding this clone: No antigen is known for it.

The TCR was taken from a young woman in good health and CMV-seropositive. The sample consisted of PBMCs.

The CDR3 DNA reads TGTGCCAGCAGCTTAGGGCGGATACATATGAACACTGAAGCTTTCTTT. Translating gives CASSLGRIHMNTEAFF. The chain joins TRBV11-2 to TRBJ1-1; D gene unclear. Germline CDR1 and CDR2: SGHAT and FQNNGV. CDR3 length: 16 residues. Between the trimmed V and J ends, which lost 1 base and 0 bases, there was a span of 12 bases.